This T cell receptor beta chain was retrieved from a study of T cells in Graves' hyperthyroidism and ophthalmopathy. The CDR3 runs 14 residues. Germline-derived CDR1 and CDR2 are SGHVS and FNYEAQ. The V end was cut by 3 bases, the J end by 6 bases, with 15 bases between. The TCR beta CDR3 regions underwent amplification using RNA transcripts as the source. In the first-round RT-PCR of the TCR CDR3, the HTBI primer set was used. One entry per CDR3 protein, called by TCRdb with MiXCR from the multiplex PCR reads. The table shows roughly 500,000 distinct CDR3 sequences, with approximately 48% occurring only once. Together with thyroid ultrasound, orbital computed tomography, serum thyroxine and TRAb, clinical symptoms were used for diagnoses. This clonotype has a count of ten or more.

The chain joins TRBV7-6 to TRBJ2-7, with D possibly being TRBD2 (6 bases). The receptor comes from an adult woman with Graves' disease, either hyperthyroidism or ophthalmopathy (not recorded which). Sequencing was carried out using peripheral blood or thyroid tissue (not recorded which). CDR3 loop: CASSLRLARGEQYF. The CDR3 DNA reads TGTGCCAGCAGCTTGAGGCTAGCGAGGGGCGAGCAGTACTTC.